The clone carrying this T cell receptor (beta chain) was counted ten times or more. An approximately 10 ml volume of fresh peripheral blood provided the PBMCs. V shed 7 bases and J 0 bases; nucleotides not matched to a gene: 10. The CDR3 totals 16 residues. Germline-derived CDR1 and CDR2 are MNHNS and SASEGT. This record comes from a study of T cells in Graves' hyperthyroidism and ophthalmopathy. The TCR beta CDR3 regions underwent amplification using RNA transcripts as the source. Initially, a first-round RT-PCR of the TCR CDR3 employed the HTBI primer set. From the multiplex PCR reads, TCRdb called clonotypes with MiXCR, one entry per CDR3 protein. There are 250,000 or so distinct CDR3 sequences in the sample; roughly 15% occur only once, and about 30% lies in the top ten.

This sequence originates from a woman aged 45-65 years with Graves' hyperthyroidism that later progressed to Graves' ophthalmopathy. This rearrangement joins TRBV6-1 to TRBJ2-3; 7 positions agree with TRBD1. Sample: blood. CDR3 sequence: CASTRGTVTSTDTQYF. In nucleotides, the CDR3 is TGTGCCAGCACCAGAGGGACAGTCACTAGCACAGATACGCAGTATTTT.